The next 19 T cell receptor beta chains were all read from a single sample in a study of monozygotic twins with inflammatory bowel disease. TCRdb re-called the 5' RACE reads and shows each CDR3 protein once, DNA omitted. This sample contains approximately 330,000 distinct CDR3 sequences. Sequencing was done on a sample of blood. The receptors come from a human donor with ulcerative colitis or Crohn's disease, or a healthy co-twin of an affected twin (not recorded which).

The V call is TRBV20-1, the J call TRBJ1-5; TCRdb's assignment of TRBD1 cannot be checked, as there is no DNA. Germline CDR1 DFQATT, CDR2 SNEGSKA (reference sequence). The CDR3 contains 14 residues. CDR3 amino acids: CSAPKPGADQPQHF.

The chain is built from TRBV30 and TRBJ2-7; TCRdb selects TRBD1, and the lack of DNA leaves this call unchecked. Germline-derived CDR1 and CDR2 are GTSNPN and SVGIG (reference sequence). This CDR3 spans 12 amino acids. The CDR3 loop is CAWSPPWDRQYF.

This chain joins TRBV7-9 and TRBJ2-7; the TRBD1 assignment by TCRdb is unverifiable without DNA. Per germline, CDR1 SEHNR and CDR2 FQNEAQ (reference sequence). The CDR3 runs 15 residues. The CDR3 loop is CASSRAGTGPYEQYF.

V is TRBV5-1 and J is TRBJ2-2; TCRdb indicates TRBD1, and absent DNA this call remains unverified. CDR1 and CDR2 (germline): SGHRS, YFSETQ. CDR3 length equals 14 residues. The CDR3 is CASSLYRDTGELFF.

The rearrangement joins TRBV5-1 to TRBJ2-1; TCRdb calls TRBD1, which cannot be checked without DNA. This CDR3 spans 18 amino acids. CDR1 is SGHRS, CDR2 YFSETQ, per germline. The CDR3 is CASSLARTGLEKNNEQFF.

This rearrangement joins TRBV13 to TRBJ2-2; TCRdb's D call, TRBD2, is unchecked because there is no DNA. Germline values: CDR1 PRHDT, CDR2 FYEKMQ (reference sequence). This CDR3 is 19 amino acids long. The CDR3 protein is CASSSGGGPTRDGTGELFF.

The V and J genes are TRBV12-3 or TRBV12-4 and TRBJ2-1; TCRdb returns TRBD2, unconfirmable since there is no DNA. The CDR3 is made up of 15 amino acids. This CDR3 is CASSFRLAGEGEQFF.

The V gene is TRBV20-1, the J gene TRBJ2-3; TCRdb's D call of TRBD1 is untestable without DNA. CDR1 and CDR2 (germline): DFQATT, SNEGSKA (reference sequence). CDR3 length: 15 residues. The CDR3 region is CSATRTGTSTDTQYF.

This sequence joins TRBV5-1 and TRBJ2-3; there is no DNA to check the TCRdb D call of TRBD2. Germline values: CDR1 SGHRS, CDR2 YFSETQ. This CDR3 comprises 17 residues. The CDR3 spells CASSLQPSGPGGDTQYF.

This sequence joins TRBV12-3 or TRBV12-4 and TRBJ2-3; with no DNA, the TCRdb D assignment of TRBD1 cannot be verified. The length of the CDR3 is 14 residues. CDR3 sequence reads: CASSLVGTGDTQYF.

The chain carries TRBV2 and TRBJ1-6. The CDR3 sequence is 16 residues long. Germline V gene data show CDR1 as SNHLY and CDR2 as FYNNEI. The CDR3 spells CASRETASSYNSPLHF. Combining the CDR3 with reference TRBV2 and TRBJ1-6 gives the whole variable domain EPEVTQTPSHQVTQMGQEVILRCVPISNHLYFYWYRQILGQKVEFLVSFYNNEISEKSEIFDDQFSVERPDGSNFTLKIRSTKLEDSAMYFCASRETASSYNSPLHFGNGTRLTVT.

The chain has TRBV7-3 and TRBJ1-1. The germline V gene has CDR1 SGHTA and CDR2 FQGTGA. The CDR3 is 15 residues long. The CDR3: CASSTRPGENTEAFF.

The chain combines TRBV20-1 with TRBJ2-1. The CDR3 sequence is 14 residues long. Germline-derived CDR1 and CDR2 are DFQATT and SNEGSKA (reference sequence). This CDR3 is CSARDSRLYNEQFF.

V is TRBV27 and J is TRBJ1-4. The length of the CDR3 is 13 residues. Germline V gives CDR1 MNHEY, CDR2 SMNVEV (reference sequence). The CDR3 protein is CASSLVVNEKLFF.

The chain joins TRBV5-4 to TRBJ1-2. Germline values: CDR1 SGHNT, CDR2 YYREEE (reference sequence). The CDR3 sequence is 14 residues long. The chain's CDR3 is CASSLGGLNYGYTF.

The chain recombines TRBV7-3 with TRBJ2-3. Germline CDR1 and CDR2: SGHTA and FQGTGA. The CDR3 is 12 residues long. The CDR3 spells CASSLSSDTQYF.

J is TRBJ2-7 and V is TRBV7-9; the TCRdb call, TRBD1, lacks DNA for checking. Germline V CDR1 and CDR2: SEHNR, FQNEAQ (reference sequence). This CDR3 is built from 16 residues. CDR3 amino acids: CASSLVPGGTSYEQYF.

The chain uses TRBV5-1 and TRBJ2-7; the TRBD1 assignment by TCRdb is unverifiable without DNA. This CDR3 is 15 amino acids long. The germline gives CDR1 SGHRS, CDR2 YFSETQ. The CDR3 sequence: CASSRAVADPYEQYF.

The chain links TRBV4-1 to TRBJ2-1. Germline loops: CDR1 MGHRA, CDR2 YSYEKL. The CDR3 consists of 13 residues. The CDR3 spells CASSQGLVNEQFF.